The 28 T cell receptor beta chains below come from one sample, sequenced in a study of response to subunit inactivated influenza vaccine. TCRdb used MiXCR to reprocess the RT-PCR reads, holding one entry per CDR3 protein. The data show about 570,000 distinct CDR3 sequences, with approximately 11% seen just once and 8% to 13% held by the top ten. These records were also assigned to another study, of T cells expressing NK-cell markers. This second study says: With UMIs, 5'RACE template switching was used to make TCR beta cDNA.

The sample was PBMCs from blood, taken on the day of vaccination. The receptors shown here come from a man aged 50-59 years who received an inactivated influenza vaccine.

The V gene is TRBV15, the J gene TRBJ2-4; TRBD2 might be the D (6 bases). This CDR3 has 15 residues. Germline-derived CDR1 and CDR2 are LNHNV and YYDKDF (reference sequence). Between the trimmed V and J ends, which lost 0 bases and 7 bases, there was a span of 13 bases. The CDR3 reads CATSRDGGVGNIQYF. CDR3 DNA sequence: TGTGCCACCAGCAGAGACGGAGGGGTGGGGAACATTCAGTACTTC.

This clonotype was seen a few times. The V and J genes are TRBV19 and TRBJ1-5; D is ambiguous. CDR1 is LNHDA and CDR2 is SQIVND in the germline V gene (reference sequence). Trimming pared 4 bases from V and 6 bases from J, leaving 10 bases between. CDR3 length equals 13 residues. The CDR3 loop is CASSTSWSQPQHF. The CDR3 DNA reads TGTGCCAGTAGTACCTCGTGGTCTCAGCCCCAGCATTTT.

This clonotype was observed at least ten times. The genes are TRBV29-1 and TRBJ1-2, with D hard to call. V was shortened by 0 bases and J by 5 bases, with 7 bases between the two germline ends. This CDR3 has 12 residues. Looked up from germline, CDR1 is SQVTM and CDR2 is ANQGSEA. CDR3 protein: CSVEEREYGYTF. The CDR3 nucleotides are TGCAGCGTTGAAGAAAGAGAATATGGCTACACCTTC.

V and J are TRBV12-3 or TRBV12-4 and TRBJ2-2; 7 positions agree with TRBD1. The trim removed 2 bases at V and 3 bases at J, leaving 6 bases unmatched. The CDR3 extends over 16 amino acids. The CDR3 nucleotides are TGTGCCAGCAGTTTACCGGGACAGCTGTACACCGGGGAGCTGTTTTTT. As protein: CASSLPGQLYTGELFF.

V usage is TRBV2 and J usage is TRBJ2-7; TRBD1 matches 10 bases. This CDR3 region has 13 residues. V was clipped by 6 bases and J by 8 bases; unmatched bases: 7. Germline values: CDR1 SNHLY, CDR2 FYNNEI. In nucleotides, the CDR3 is TGTGCCAGCAGCCAGTCGACAGGGGGCCAGCAGTACTTC. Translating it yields CASSQSTGGQQYF.

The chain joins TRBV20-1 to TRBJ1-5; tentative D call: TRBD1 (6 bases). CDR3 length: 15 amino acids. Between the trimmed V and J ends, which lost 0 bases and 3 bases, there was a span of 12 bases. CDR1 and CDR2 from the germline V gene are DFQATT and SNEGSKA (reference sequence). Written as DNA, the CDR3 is TGCAGTGCTAGAGAACCTACAGGGAACAATCAGCCCCAGCATTTT. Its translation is CSAREPTGNNQPQHF.

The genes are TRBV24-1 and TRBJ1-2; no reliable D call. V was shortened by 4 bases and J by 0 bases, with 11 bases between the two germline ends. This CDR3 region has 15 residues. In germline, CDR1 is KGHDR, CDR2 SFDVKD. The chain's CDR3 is CATSDSGGPNYGYTF. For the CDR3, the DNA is TGTGCCACCAGTGACTCGGGAGGCCCTAACTATGGCTACACCTTC.

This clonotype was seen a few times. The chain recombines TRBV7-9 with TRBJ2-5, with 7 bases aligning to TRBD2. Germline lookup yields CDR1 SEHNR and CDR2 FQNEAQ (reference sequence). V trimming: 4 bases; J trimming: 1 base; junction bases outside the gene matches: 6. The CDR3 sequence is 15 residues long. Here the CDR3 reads CASSSEGGFQETQYF. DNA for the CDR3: TGTGCCAGCAGCTCGGAGGGAGGGTTCCAAGAGACCCAGTACTTC.

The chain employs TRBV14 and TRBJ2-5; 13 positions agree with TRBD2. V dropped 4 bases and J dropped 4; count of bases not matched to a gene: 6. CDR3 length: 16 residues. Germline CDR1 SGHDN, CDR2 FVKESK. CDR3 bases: TGTGCCAGCAGCCGACCGGGACTAGCGGGACGAGAGACCCAGTACTTC. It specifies CASSRPGLAGRETQYF.

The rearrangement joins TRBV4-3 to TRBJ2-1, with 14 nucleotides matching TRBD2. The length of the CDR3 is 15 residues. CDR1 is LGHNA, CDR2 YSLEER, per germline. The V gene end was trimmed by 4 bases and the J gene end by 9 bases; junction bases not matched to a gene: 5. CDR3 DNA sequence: TGCGCCAGCAGCCGAGGGACTAGCGGGAGTATTGAGCAGTTCTTC. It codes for CASSRGTSGSIEQFF.

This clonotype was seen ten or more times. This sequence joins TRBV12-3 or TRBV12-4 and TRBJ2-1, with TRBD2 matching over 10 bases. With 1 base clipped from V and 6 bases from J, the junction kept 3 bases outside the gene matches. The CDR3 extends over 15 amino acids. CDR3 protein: CASSLGSGGANEQFF. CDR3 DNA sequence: TGTGCCAGCAGTTTAGGAAGCGGGGGGGCCAATGAGCAGTTCTTC.

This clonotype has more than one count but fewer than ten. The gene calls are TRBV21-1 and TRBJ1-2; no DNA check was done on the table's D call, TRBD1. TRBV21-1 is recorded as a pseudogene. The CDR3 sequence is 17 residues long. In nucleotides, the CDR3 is TGTGCCAGCAGCAAAAAGGTCTCGGGACACCGAAACTATGGCTACACCTTC. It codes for CASSKKVSGHRNYGYTF.

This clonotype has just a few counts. In nucleotides, the CDR3 is TGCAGTGCTAGAGAAGCGGACAGCCACTGGGATACGCAGTATTTT. This translates into CSAREADSHWDTQYF. This chain joins TRBV20-1 and TRBJ2-3; D is perhaps TRBD1 (6 bases). From germline, CDR1 is DFQATT and CDR2 SNEGSKA (reference sequence). The CDR3 spans 15 residues. The ends were cut back, 0 bases at V and 6 bases at J, with 16 bases in the middle.

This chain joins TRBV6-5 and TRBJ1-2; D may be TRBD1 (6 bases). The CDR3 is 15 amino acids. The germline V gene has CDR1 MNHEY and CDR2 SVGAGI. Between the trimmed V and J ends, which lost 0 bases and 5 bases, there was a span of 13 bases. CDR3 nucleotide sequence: TGTGCCAGCAGTTACTCGATGACAGGAAAATATGGCTACACCTTC. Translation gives CASSYSMTGKYGYTF.

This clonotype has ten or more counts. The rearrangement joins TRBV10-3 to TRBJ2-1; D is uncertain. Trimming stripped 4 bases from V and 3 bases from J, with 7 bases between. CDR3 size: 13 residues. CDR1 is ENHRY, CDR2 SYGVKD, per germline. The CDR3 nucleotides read TGTGCCATCAGTGTAACAAACTACAATGAGCAGTTCTTC. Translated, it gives CAISVTNYNEQFF.

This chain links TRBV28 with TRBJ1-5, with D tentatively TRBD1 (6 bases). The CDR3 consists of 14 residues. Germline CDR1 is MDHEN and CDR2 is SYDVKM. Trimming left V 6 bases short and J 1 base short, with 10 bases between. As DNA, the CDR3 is TGTGCCAGCAGAAGACAGGCCAGCAATCAGCCCCAGCATTTT. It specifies CASRRQASNQPQHF.

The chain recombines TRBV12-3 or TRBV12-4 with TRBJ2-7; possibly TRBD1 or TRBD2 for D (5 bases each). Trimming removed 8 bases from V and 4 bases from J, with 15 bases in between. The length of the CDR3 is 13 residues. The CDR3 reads CASAPGPPYEQYF. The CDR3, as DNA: TGTGCCAGCGCGCCGGGACCCCCTTACGAGCAGTACTTC.

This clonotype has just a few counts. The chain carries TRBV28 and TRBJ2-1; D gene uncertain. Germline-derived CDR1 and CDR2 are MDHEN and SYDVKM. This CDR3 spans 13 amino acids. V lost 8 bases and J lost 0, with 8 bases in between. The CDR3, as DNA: TGTGCCAGCGGGGTGAGCTCCTACAATGAGCAGTTCTTC. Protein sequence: CASGVSSYNEQFF.

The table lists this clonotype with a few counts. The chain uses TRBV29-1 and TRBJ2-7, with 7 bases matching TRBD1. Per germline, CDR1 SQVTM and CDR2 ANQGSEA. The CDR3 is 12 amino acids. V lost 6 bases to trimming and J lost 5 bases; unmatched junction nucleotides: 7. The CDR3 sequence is CSVKQQGNEQYF. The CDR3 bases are TGCAGCGTCAAACAACAGGGGAACGAGCAGTACTTC.

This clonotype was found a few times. DNA for the CDR3: TGCGCCAGCAGCCCCGGACTAGCGGGAGGGCCTGAGTTCTTC. This sequence encodes CASSPGLAGGPEFF. This chain links TRBV5-1 with TRBJ2-1; TRBD2 matches 15 bases. Trimming at V came to 4 bases and at J to 14 bases, leaving 7 bases not matched to a gene. Germline V CDR1 and CDR2: SGHRS, YFSETQ. There are 14 residues in the CDR3.

The CDR3 nucleotides read TGTGCCAGCAGCTTAGCTGCGGATGAGCAGTTCTTC. Amino acids: CASSLAADEQFF. The chain carries TRBV7-6 and TRBJ2-1; D uncertain. CDR1 SGHVS and CDR2 FNYEAQ come from the germline V gene. The V end lost 0 bases, the J end lost 8 bases, and 5 bases lay between the germline ends. The CDR3 loop spans 12 amino acids.

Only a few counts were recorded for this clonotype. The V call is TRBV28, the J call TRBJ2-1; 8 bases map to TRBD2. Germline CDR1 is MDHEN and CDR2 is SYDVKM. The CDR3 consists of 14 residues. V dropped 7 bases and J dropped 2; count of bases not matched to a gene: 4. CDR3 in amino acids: CASMRAGAYNEQFF. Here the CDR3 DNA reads TGTGCCAGCATGAGAGCGGGAGCCTACAATGAGCAGTTCTTC.

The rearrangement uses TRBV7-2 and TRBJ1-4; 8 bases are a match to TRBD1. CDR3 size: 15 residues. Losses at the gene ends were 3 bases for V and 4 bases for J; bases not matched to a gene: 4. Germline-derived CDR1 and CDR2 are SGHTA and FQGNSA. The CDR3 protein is CASSLGGQVNEKLFF. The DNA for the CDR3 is TGTGCCAGCAGCTTGGGGGGACAGGTTAATGAAAAACTGTTTTTT.

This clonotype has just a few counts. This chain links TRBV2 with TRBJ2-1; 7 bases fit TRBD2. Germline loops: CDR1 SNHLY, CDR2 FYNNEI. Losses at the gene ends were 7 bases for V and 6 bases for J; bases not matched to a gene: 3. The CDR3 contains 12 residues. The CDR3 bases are TGTGCCAGCAACTCGGGGGGCAATGAGCAGTTCTTC. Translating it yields CASNSGGNEQFF.

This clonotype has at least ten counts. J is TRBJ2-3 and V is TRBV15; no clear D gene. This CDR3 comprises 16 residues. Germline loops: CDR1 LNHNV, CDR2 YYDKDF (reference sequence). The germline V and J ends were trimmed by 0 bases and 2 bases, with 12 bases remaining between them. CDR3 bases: TGTGCCACCAGCAGAGATAAGACTCCTATCACAGATACGCAGTATTTT. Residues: CATSRDKTPITDTQYF.

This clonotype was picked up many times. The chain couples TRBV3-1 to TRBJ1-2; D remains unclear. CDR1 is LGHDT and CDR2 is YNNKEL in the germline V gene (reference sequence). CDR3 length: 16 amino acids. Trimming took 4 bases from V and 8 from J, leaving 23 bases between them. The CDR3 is CASSPNLWTATVGYTF. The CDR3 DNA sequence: TGTGCCAGCAGCCCCAACTTATGGACCGCCACGGTCGGCTACACCTTC.

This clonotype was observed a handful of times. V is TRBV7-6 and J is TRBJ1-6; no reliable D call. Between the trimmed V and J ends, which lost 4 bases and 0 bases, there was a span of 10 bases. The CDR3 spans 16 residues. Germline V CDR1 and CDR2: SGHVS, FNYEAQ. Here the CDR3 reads CASSSSGDSYNSPLHF. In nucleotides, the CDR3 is TGTGCCAGCAGCTCATCAGGAGACTCCTATAATTCACCCCTCCACTTT.

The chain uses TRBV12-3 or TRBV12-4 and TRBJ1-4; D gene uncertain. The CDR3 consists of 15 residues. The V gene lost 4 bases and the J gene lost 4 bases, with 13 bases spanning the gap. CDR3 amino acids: CASSSLLSLNEKLFF. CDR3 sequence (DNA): TGTGCCAGCAGTTCCCTTCTCTCCCTTAATGAAAAACTGTTTTTT.